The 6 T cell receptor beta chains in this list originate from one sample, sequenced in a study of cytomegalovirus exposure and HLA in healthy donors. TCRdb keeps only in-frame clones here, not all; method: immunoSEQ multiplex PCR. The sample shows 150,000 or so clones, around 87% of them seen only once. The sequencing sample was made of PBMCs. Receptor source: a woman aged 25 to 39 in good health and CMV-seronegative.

CDR3 sequence: CASFRDRTNYGYTF. The CDR3 nucleotides read TGTGCCAGCTTCCGGGACAGGACTAACTATGGCTACACCTTC. The V gene is TRBV7-2, the J gene TRBJ1-2, with TRBD1 identical over 8 bases. CDR1 SGHTA and CDR2 FQGNSA come from the germline V gene. The CDR3 is 14 amino acids. V gave up 8 bases and J gave up 0 bases; unmatched junction bases: 5.

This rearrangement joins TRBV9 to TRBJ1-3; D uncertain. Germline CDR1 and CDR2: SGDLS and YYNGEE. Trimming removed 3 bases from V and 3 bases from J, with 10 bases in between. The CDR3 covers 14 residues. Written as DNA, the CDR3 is TGTGCCAGCAGCGCCGTCATCGGTGGAAACACCATATATTTT. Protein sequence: CASSAVIGGNTIYF.

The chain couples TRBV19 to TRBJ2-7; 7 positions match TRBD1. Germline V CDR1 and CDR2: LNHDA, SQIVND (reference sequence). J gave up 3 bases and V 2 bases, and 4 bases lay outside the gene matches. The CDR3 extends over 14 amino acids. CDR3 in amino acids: CASSISRQGYEQYF. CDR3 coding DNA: TGTGCCAGTAGTATATCCCGACAGGGCTACGAGCAGTACTTC.

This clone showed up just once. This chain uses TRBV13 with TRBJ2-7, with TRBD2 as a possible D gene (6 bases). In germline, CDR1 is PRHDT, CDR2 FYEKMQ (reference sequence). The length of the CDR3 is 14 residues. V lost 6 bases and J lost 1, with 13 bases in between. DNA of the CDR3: TGTGCCAGCAGGGAAGCGGGTTTATCCTACGAGCAGTACTTC. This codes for CASREAGLSYEQYF.

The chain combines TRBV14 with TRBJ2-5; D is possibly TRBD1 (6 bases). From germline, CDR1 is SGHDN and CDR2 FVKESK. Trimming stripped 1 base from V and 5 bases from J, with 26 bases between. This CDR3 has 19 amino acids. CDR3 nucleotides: TGTGCCAGCAGCCAAGGTTGGTTCCTTGGACAGCGAACCAAGGAGACCCAGTACTTC. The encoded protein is CASSQGWFLGQRTKETQYF. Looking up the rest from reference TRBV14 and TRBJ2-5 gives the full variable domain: EAGVTQFPSHSVIEKGQTVTLRCDPISGHDNLYWYRRVMGKEIKFLLHFVKESKQDESGMPNNRFLAERTGGTYSTLKVQPAELEDSGVYFCASSQGWFLGQRTKETQYFGPGTRLLVL.

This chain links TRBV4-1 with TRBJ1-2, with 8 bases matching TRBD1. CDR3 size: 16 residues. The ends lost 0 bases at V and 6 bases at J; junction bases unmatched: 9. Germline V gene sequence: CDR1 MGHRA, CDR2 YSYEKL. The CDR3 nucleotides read TGCGCCAGCAGCCAAGATCTGGCAGGGGGCTTTAATGGCTACACCTTC. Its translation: CASSQDLAGGFNGYTF.